This record covers a single TCR beta chain. Its antigen remains undetermined. No qualities accompany the bases; no much larger clone lies one base away. These data are taken from a study of PD-L1 blockade in urothelial cancer (dated by TCRdb to about 2017). Regarding the complete study: All patients started therapy around 2014 and received atezolizumab 1,200 mg intravenously every 3 weeks. Pretreatment tumor samples, along with matched peripheral blood collected serially before and after atezolizumab treatment, underwent TCR sequencing. Twenty-five of 29 patients were identified as males with urothelial cancer of bladder origin, and a prior smoking history was reported by 18 of 29 patients. Some 30 patients had pretreatment blood TCR-seq, some 25 had at least one posttreatment blood collection, and some 25 had tumor TCR-seq. An exploratory multi-omic analysis was conducted of the somatic, immune and clinical correlates of response to PD-L1 blockade with atezolizumab in urothelial cancer. Durable clinical benefit was defined as progression-free survival longer than 6 months, and TCR features were also tested against progression-free and overall survival. Blood samples were analyzed at two time points: 3 weeks after treatment start (second dose) and 6 weeks after treatment start. Patients had an ECOG performance status of 0 or 1 and had received between 0 and 3 prior chemotherapy regimens. Whole exome sequencing and RNA sequencing of pretreatment tumors were performed alongside TCR sequencing in the same patients. Some ten patients reached durable clinical benefit, while 20 to 25 patients did not. A median of about 140,000 T cells and roughly 80,000 unique TCRs was obtained from blood samples, and a median clonality of approximately 0.08 was observed.

Relative to germline, V is 2 bases shorter and J is 3 bases shorter, with 22 bases between their ends. The CDR3 starts with the cysteine, ends with the phenylalanine, and has 19 residues. Solely the CDR3 DNA is kept, with 57 bases framed from the first base. CDR1 is given as KGHSH and CDR2 as LQKENI, both from the germline V gene. Per the publication, the time point label means: pretreatment peripheral blood. A cohort of about 31 patients with locally advanced or metastatic urothelial carcinoma, treated at Memorial Sloan Kettering on a trial protocol, was included. Peripheral blood mononuclear cells were collected pretreatment and during treatment, with between 1 and 8 total time points obtained per patient. The Qiagen DNeasy Blood extraction kit was used to purify genomic DNA from total PBMCs and from tumor samples. PBMCs were collected pretreatment and during treatment, and were isolated and stored as previously described.

Synthetic TCR analog templates were spiked into each PCR to estimate absolute template abundance from read counts. Using the immunoSEQ assay, TCRbeta CDR3 regions were amplified from genomic DNA with bias-controlled V and J gene primers. Rearranged TCRbeta segments were sequenced at approximately 20X coverage. From the authors' description of their analysis: Sequencing errors were corrected by clustering and CDR3s were annotated against IMGT to assign V, D and J genes. Only productive TCRbeta rearrangements were used in downstream analyses, excluding out-of-frame or stop-codon sequences. To compute clonality, Shannon entropy was normalized by the log of the number of unique productive sequences and then subtracted from one. Fisher's exact test with Benjamini-Hochberg correction, using a cutoff of adjusted p below 0.01, was how clones that differed between time points or between blood and tumor were identified. Sourced from immuneACCESS, this table was stored by TCRdb with only in-frame sequences that have V and J called. A share of the clones is absent; for the studies checked, an unresolved V gene accounts for under half, and the remainder has no known explanation. V and J calls plus clone size are reproduced from that table; the DNA served to infer D and trimming. The sample records approximately 63,000 clones, approximately 75% of which are singletons. The leading ten clones occupy around 1.7% of the sample.

Results the study describes overall, beyond this receptor: Because the sample size was small (n = 29) and many of the analyses were exploratory, the results are meant to be hypothesis-generating. Patients with durable benefit showed greater expansion of tumor-associated TCR clones in peripheral blood 3 weeks after starting treatment (n ≈ 20, p = 0.022). A pretreatment peripheral blood TCR clonality below the median was linked to improved progression-free and overall survival.

This TCR was recovered from a man aged 65 to 79 with urothelial cancer. The sample was PBMCs, taken around atezolizumab (anti-PD-L1) treatment. The chain was built from TRBV18 and TRBJ2-2; the best D guess is TRBD2, with 6 bases matching. The CDR3 in this case is CASSPTTTRGRTDTGELFF. The DNA reads TGTGCCAGCTCACCAACAACCACACGGGGGAGGACGGACACCGGGGAGCTGTTTTTT.